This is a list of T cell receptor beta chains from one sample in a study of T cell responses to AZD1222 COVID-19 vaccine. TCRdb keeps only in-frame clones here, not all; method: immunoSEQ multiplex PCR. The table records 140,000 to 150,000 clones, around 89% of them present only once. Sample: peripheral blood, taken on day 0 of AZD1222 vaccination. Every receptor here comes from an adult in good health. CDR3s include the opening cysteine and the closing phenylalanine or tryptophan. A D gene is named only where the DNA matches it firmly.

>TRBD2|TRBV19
CASKDRGGNYNEQFF
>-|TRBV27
CASTPGWGSNQPQHF
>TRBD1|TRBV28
CASSLPGTEGREQYF
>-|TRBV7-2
CASSLQGARASDTQYF
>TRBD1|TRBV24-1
CATSSGTGWDYEQYF
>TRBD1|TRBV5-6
CASSLGQANSPLHF
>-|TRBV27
CASRQNSNYGYTF
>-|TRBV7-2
CASSRTGGDPRDEQFF
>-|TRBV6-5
CASSSEGGGEQFF
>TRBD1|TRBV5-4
CASSLGQGVDYGYTF
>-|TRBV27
CASSFGSNTEAFF
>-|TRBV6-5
CASSYTDKDTIYF
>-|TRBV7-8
CASSLNTDSSAYF
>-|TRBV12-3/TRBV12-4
CASSRDTNEKLFF
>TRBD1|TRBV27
CASSFRDSYEQYF
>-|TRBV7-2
CASSYTGLIGELFF
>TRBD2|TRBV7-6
CASSLGALAGVQETQYF
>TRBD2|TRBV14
CASSQALAGGYEQYF
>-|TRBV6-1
CASSEGPGLPDPYGYTF
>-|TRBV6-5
CASRAGATNTEAFF
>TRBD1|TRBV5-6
CASSPDRGNQETQYF
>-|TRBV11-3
CASSPRGSYEQYF
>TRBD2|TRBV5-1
CASGASGGTYNEQFF
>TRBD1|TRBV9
CASSEGQGGSYEQYF
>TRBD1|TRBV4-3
CASSQGRTGGKLGAFF
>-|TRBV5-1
CASSTGTFYLSDTQYF
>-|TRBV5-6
CASSLSAGTLYGYTF
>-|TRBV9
CASTQRKDAEAFF
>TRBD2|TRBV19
CASSIFGTSGRSSTDTQYF
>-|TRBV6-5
CASNLNRAETQYF
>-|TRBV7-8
CASSLAVSGRGRGNEQFF
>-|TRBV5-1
CASRGSGLYNEQFF
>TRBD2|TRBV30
CAWNRGGAYEQYF
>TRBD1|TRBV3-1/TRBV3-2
CASSQVGQGIGTGELFF
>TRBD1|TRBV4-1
CASSPGTGGYRNQPQHF
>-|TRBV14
CASSQDLGASPLHF
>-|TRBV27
CASSLFRGGYATNEKLFF
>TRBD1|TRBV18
CASSPRAGGTGNTIYF
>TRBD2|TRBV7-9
CASSLSGGLILIYNEQFF
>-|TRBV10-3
CAISEPGTGYTF
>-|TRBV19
CASSISESSYEQYF
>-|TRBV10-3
CAISESPRHSGNTIYF
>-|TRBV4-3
CASSSRRLGEAFF
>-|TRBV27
CASSYTGIDTEAFF
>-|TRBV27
CASSSLAGGGLNQPQHF
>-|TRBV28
CASSSAGQSNYGYTF
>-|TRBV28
CASQQDGNYGYTF
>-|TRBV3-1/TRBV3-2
CASSRAGSNQPQHF
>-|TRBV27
CASSGNRLSNQPQHF
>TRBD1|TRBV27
CASSLSGTGTIEAFF
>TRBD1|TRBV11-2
CASSRDRAEAFF